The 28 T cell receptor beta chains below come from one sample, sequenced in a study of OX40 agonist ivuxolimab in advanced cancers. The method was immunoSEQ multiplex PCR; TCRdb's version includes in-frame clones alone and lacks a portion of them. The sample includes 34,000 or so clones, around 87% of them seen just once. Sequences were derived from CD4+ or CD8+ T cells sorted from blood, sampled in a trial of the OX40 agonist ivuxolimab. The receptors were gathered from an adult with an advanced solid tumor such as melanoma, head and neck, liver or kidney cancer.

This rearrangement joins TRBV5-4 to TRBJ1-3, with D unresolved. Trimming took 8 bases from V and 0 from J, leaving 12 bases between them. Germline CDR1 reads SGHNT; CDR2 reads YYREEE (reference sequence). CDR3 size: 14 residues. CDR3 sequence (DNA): TGTGCCAGTACGGCCCGAGGCTCTGGAAACACCATATATTTT. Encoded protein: CASTARGSGNTIYF.

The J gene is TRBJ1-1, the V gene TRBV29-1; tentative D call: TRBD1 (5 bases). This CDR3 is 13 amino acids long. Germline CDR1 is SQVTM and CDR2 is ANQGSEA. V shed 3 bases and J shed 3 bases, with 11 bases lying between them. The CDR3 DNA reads TGCAGCGTTGATTGGGGGGGGGACACTGAAGCTTTCTTT. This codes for CSVDWGGDTEAFF.

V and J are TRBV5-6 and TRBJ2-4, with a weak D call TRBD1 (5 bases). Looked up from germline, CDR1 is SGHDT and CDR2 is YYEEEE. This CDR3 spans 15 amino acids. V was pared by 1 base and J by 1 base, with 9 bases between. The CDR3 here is CASSLQGRAKNIQYF. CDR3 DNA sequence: TGTGCCAGCAGCTTGCAGGGTCGGGCCAAAAACATTCAGTACTTC.

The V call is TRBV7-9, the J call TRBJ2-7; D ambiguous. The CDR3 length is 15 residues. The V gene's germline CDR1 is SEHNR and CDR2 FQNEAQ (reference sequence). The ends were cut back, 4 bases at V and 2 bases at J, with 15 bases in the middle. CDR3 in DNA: TGTGCCAGCAGCTACCCGGACCCCCCGGCCTACGAGCAGTACTTC. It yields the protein CASSYPDPPAYEQYF.

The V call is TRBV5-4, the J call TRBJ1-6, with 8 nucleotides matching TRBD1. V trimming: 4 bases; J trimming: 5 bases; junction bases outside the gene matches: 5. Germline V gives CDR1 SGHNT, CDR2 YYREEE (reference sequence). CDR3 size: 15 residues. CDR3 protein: CASSPKQGDNSPLHF. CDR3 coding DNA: TGTGCCAGCAGCCCCAAACAGGGGGATAATTCACCCCTCCACTTT.

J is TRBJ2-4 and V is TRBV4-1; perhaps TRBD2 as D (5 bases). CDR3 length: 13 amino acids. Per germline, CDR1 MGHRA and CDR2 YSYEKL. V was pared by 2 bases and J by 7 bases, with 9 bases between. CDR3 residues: CASSQLLANIQYF. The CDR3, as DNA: TGCGCCAGCAGCCAATTGTTAGCGAACATTCAGTACTTC.

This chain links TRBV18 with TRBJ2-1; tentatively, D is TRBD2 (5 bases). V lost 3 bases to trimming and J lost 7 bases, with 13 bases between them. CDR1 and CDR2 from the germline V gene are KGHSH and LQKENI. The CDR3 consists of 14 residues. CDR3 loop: CASSPSDWKNEQFF. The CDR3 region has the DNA TGTGCCAGCTCACCCTCGGACTGGAAGAATGAGCAGTTCTTC.

In DNA form, the CDR3 reads TGTGCCAGCAGCCAAGATAGGGGATCGGTGCTAGCGGGAGATACTGAGCAGTTCTTC. Translation: CASSQDRGSVLAGDTEQFF. This rearrangement joins TRBV14 to TRBJ2-1, with TRBD2 matching 10 bases. CDR3 length: 19 amino acids. Germline CDR1 and CDR2: SGHDN and FVKESK. V shed 0 bases and J 9 bases; nucleotides not matched to a gene: 17.

The DNA of the CDR3 is TGTGCCAGCAGTAAGGGCGTTACTGGGCAGTTCTTC. This encodes CASSKGVTGQFF. The chain combines TRBV6-5 with TRBJ2-1; D is uncertain. CDR1 MNHEY and CDR2 SVGAGI come from the germline V gene. The V end was cut by 5 bases, the J end by 12 bases, with 14 bases between. The CDR3 has 12 residues.

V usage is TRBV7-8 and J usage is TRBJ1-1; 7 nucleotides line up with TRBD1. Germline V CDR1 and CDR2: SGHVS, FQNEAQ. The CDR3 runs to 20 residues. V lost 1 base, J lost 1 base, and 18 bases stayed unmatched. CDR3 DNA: TGTGCCAGCAGCTTAGTAAGCTATCGCGGGACAGCCAAAGAGAACACTGAAGCTTTCTTT. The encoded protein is CASSLVSYRGTAKENTEAFF.

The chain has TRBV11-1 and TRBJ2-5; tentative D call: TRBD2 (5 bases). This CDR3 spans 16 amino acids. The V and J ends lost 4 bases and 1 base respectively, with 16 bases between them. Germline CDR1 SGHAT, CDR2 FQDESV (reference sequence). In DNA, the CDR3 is TGTGCCAGCAGCTCCCTGGGTGGCAGCGGCCAAGAGACCCAGTACTTC. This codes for CASSSLGGSGQETQYF.

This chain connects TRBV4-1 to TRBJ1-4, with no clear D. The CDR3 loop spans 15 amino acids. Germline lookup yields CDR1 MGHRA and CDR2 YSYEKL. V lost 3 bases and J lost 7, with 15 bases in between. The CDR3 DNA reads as TGCGCCAGCAGCCAGAAGCCTCCCCCCAGTGAAAAACTGTTTTTT. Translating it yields CASSQKPPPSEKLFF.

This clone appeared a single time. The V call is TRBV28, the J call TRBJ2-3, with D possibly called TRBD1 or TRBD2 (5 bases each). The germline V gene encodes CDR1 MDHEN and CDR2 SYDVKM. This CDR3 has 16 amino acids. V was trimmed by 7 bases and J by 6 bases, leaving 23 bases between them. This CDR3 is CASTHGALVISDTQYF. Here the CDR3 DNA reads TGTGCCAGCACTCACGGGGCCCTCGTAATTTCTGATACGCAGTATTTT.

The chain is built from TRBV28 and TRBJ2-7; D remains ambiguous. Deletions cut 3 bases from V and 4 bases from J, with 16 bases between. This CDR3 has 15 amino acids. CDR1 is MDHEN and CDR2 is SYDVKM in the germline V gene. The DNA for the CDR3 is TGTGCCAGCAGTTTGTTCTCAGGCGGAGCTTACGAGCAGTACTTC. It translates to CASSLFSGGAYEQYF.

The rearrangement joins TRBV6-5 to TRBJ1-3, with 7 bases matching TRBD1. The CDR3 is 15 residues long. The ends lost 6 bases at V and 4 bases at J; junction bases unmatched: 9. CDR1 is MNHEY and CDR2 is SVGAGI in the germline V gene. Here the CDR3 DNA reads TGTGCCAGCAGCCCTTTCCAGGGGGAGGGAAACACCATATATTTT. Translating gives CASSPFQGEGNTIYF.

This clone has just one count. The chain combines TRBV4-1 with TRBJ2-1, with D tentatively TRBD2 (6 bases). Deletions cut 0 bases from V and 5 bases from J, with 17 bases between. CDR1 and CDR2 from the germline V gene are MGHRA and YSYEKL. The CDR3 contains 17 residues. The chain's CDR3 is CASSQDQGGWSDNEQFF. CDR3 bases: TGCGCCAGCAGCCAAGATCAGGGAGGCTGGTCGGACAATGAGCAGTTCTTC.

CDR3 in DNA: TGTGCCAGCAGCTTACCACAGGGGGCCCCCTACGAGCAGTACTTC. Encoded protein: CASSLPQGAPYEQYF. The gene calls are TRBV7-9 and TRBJ2-7, with 9 bases that match TRBD1. CDR1 SEHNR and CDR2 FQNEAQ come from the germline V gene (reference sequence). J gave up 2 bases and V 2 bases, and 4 bases lay outside the gene matches. The CDR3 covers 15 residues.

The CDR3 nucleotides read TGTGCCAGCAGTTTGACAGAGACCTACGAGCAGTACTTC. Translated, it gives CASSLTETYEQYF. This chain uses TRBV27 with TRBJ2-7; TRBD1 might be the D (5 bases). CDR1 and CDR2 (germline): MNHEY, SMNVEV (reference sequence). This CDR3 contains 13 residues. Deletions cut 3 bases from V and 2 bases from J, with 8 bases between.

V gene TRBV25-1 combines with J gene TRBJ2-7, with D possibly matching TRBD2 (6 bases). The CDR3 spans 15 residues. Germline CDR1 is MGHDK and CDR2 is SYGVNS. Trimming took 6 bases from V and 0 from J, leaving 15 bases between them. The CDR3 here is CASRAIAVLSYEQYF. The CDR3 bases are TGTGCCAGCAGAGCTATAGCGGTCCTCTCCTACGAGCAGTACTTC.

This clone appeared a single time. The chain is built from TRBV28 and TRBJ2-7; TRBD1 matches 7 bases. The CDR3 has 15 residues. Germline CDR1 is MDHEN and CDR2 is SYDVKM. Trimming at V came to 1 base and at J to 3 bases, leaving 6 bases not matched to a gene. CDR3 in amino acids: CASSLYGTERYEQYF. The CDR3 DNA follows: TGTGCCAGCAGTTTATACGGGACAGAACGCTACGAGCAGTACTTC.

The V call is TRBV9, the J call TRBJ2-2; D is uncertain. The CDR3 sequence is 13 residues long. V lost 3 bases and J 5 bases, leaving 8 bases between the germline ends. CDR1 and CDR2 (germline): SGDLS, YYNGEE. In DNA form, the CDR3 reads TGTGCCAGCAGCGCTCAGAGAACCGGGGAGCTGTTTTTT. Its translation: CASSAQRTGELFF.

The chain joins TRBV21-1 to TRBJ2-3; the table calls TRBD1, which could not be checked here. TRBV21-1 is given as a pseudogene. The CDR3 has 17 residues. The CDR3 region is CASSRRDKRTYTDTQYF. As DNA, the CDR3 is TGTGCCAGCAGCCGACGGGACAAGAGAACGTACACAGATACGCAGTATTTT.

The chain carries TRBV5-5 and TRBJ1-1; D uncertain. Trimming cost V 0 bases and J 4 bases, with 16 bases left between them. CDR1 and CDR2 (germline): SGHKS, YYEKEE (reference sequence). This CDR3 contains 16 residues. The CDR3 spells CASSLGIDLSGTEAFF. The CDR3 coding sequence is TGTGCCAGCAGCTTGGGGATTGACCTGTCCGGCACTGAAGCTTTCTTT.

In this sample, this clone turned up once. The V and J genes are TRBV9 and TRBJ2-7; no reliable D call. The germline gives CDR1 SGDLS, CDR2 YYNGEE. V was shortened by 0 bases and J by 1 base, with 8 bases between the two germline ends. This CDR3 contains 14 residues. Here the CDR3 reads CASSVGADSYEQYF. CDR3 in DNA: TGTGCCAGCAGCGTAGGGGCAGATTCCTACGAGCAGTACTTC.

CDR3 in amino acids: CASSPRGQGEAFF. The CDR3 region has the DNA TGTGCCAGCAGCCCCCGGGGACAGGGGGAAGCTTTCTTT. The chain has TRBV11-3 and TRBJ1-1; 10 bases agree with TRBD1. Germline CDR1 reads SGHNT; CDR2 reads YENEEA. This CDR3 comprises 13 residues. V lost 5 bases, J lost 8 bases, and 5 bases stayed unmatched.

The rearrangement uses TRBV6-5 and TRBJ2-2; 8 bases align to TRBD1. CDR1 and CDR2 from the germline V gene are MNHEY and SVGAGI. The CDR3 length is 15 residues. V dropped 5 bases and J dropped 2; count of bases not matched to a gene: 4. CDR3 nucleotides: TGTGCCAGCAGTGGGGACAGGACCAACACCGGGGAGCTGTTTTTT. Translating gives CASSGDRTNTGELFF.

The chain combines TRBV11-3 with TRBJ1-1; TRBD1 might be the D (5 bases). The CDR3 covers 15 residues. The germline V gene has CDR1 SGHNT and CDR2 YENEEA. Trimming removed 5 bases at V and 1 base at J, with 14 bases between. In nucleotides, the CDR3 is TGTGCCAGCAGCGCTCGAGGGACGGAGAACACTGAAGCTTTCTTT. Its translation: CASSARGTENTEAFF.

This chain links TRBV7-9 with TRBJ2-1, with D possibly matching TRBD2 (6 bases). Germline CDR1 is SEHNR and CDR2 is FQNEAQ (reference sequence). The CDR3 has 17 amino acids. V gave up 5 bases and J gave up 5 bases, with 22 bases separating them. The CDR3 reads CASSPPAGSLVNNEQFF. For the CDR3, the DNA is TGTGCCAGCAGCCCACCTGCCGGGAGCCTAGTGAACAATGAGCAGTTCTTC.